The next 32 T cell receptor beta chains were all read from a single sample in a study of blood T cell repertoires in COVID-19. The protocol was immunoSEQ multiplex PCR, while the TCRdb copy is restricted to in-frame clones and leaves out a portion. The repertoire holds roughly 230,000 clones, with roughly 86% as singletons. Sample: peripheral blood. Receptor source: a human donor in a cohort sampled during active COVID-19.

The rearrangement joins TRBV5-4 to TRBJ1-1, with no clear D. This CDR3 region has 13 residues. V gave up 4 bases and J gave up 1 base, with 8 bases separating them. Germline lookup yields CDR1 SGHNT and CDR2 YYREEE (reference sequence). The CDR3 DNA reads TGTGCCAGCAGCCCCGGTCCGAACACTGAAGCTTTCTTT. Translated, it gives CASSPGPNTEAFF.

The J gene is TRBJ2-7, the V gene TRBV29-1, with 7 positions matching TRBD2. The CDR3 covers 15 residues. The germline V gene has CDR1 SQVTM and CDR2 ANQGSEA. J was trimmed by 7 bases and V by 6 bases; bases with no gene match: 18. The CDR3 spells CSVDPGWAGVGEQYF. CDR3 DNA: TGCAGCGTGGACCCCGGATGGGCGGGAGTAGGAGAGCAGTACTTC.

This clone showed up just once. This chain uses TRBV7-2 with TRBJ1-3, with D perhaps TRBD1 (5 bases). Germline CDR1 is SGHTA and CDR2 is FQGNSA. CDR3 length: 16 amino acids. The ends were cut back, 6 bases at V and 0 bases at J, with 15 bases in the middle. CDR3 sequence (DNA): TGTGCCAGCAGTGTAAGCGGGGCCTACTCTGGAAACACCATATATTTT. It is translated as CASSVSGAYSGNTIYF.

Concerning this clone: This sample also contains other DNA sequences that code for the same CDR3. This chain joins TRBV5-1 and TRBJ2-7; TRBD1 aligns across 8 bases. Germline-derived CDR1 and CDR2 are SGHRS and YFSETQ. This CDR3 is built from 14 residues. V trimming: 0 bases; J trimming: 4 bases; junction bases outside the gene matches: 3. The CDR3 bases are TGCGCCAGCAGCTTGGGGCAGGGGGCATACGAGCAGTACTTC. Its protein product is CASSLGQGAYEQYF.

This clone was counted a single time. The chain recombines TRBV28 with TRBJ2-7, with D tentatively TRBD2 (7 bases). Germline V lookup: CDR1 MDHEN, CDR2 SYDVKM. This CDR3 spans 16 amino acids. V lost 3 bases to trimming and J lost 2 bases, with 17 bases between them. The CDR3 here is CASSFLGGHSPYEQYF. Written as DNA, the CDR3 is TGTGCCAGCAGTTTCCTCGGGGGGCATAGCCCCTACGAGCAGTACTTC.

The chain links TRBV9 to TRBJ2-1; D is perhaps TRBD1 (5 bases). The V gene lost 6 bases and the J gene lost 5 bases, with 18 bases spanning the gap. Germline values: CDR1 SGDLS, CDR2 YYNGEE. The CDR3 is 15 amino acids. As DNA, the CDR3 is TGTGCCAGCACCTCCTTTGGGGCCACCAACAATGAGCAGTTCTTC. It is translated as CASTSFGATNNEQFF.

This clone was counted once. This chain links TRBV6-5 with TRBJ1-2; 9 bases are a match to TRBD1. V was pared by 6 bases and J by 2 bases, with 4 bases of the junction left unmatched. Germline CDR1 MNHEY, CDR2 SVGAGI. The CDR3 runs 14 residues. CDR3 sequence (DNA): TGTGCCAGCAGCGCGACAGGGGGGAACTATGGCTACACCTTC. Protein product: CASSATGGNYGYTF.

CDR3 sequence: CASSEDYGTVSYEQYF. The CDR3 nucleotides are TGCGCCAGCAGTGAAGACTATGGGACAGTGAGCTACGAGCAGTACTTC. J is TRBJ2-7 and V is TRBV10-2, with 7 bases fitting TRBD1. This CDR3 has 16 amino acids. Germline CDR1 WSHSY, CDR2 SAAADI. After removal of 3 bases from V and 3 bases from J, the junction contained 11 bases not matched to a gene.

This chain links TRBV4-3 with TRBJ1-2, with D possibly matching TRBD1 (5 bases). V was cut by 0 bases and J by 5 bases, with 10 bases left in between. The V gene's germline CDR1 is LGHNA and CDR2 YSLEER. The CDR3 length is 14 residues. CDR3 sequence (DNA): TGCGCCAGCAGCCAAGAGGAGTCAGGGTATGGCTACACCTTC. This sequence encodes CASSQEESGYGYTF.

The V call is TRBV7-9, the J call TRBJ2-7; a possible D gene is TRBD2 (5 bases). The V end lost 5 bases, the J end lost 2 bases, and 10 bases lay between the germline ends. In germline, CDR1 is SEHNR, CDR2 FQNEAQ (reference sequence). The CDR3 covers 13 residues. This CDR3 is CASSPGLTYEQYF. Here the CDR3 DNA reads TGTGCCAGCAGCCCAGGACTGACCTACGAGCAGTACTTC.

CDR3 in amino acids: CASRDSYEQYF. The CDR3 DNA reads TGTGCCAGCCGGGACAGCTACGAGCAGTACTTC. This chain connects TRBV19 to TRBJ2-7; 7 nucleotides agree with TRBD1. The V gene end was trimmed by 9 bases and the J gene end by 3 bases; junction bases not matched to a gene: 2. The length of the CDR3 is 11 residues. Per the germline V gene, CDR1 is LNHDA and CDR2 is SQIVND (reference sequence).

V is TRBV18 and J is TRBJ1-2, with 8 bases matching TRBD1. V shed 2 bases and J 3 bases; nucleotides not matched to a gene: 8. Germline CDR1 reads KGHSH; CDR2 reads LQKENI. The CDR3 has 16 amino acids. The CDR3 region is CASSPYRQGTDYGYTF. DNA for the CDR3: TGTGCCAGCTCACCATATAGACAGGGGACCGACTATGGCTACACCTTC.

The gene calls are TRBV28 and TRBJ1-5; D call uncertain. Germline CDR1 and CDR2: MDHEN and SYDVKM. The CDR3 length is 12 residues. V lost 6 bases to trimming and J lost 4 bases, with 7 bases between them. The CDR3 loop reads CASRHTNQPQHF. In DNA, the CDR3 is TGTGCCAGCAGGCACACAAATCAGCCCCAGCATTTT.

This clone was observed a few times. The chain links TRBV5-4 to TRBJ1-1; TRBD1 matches 9 bases. The junction had 3 bases not matched to a gene; V was cut back by 0 bases and J by 0 bases. CDR3 length equals 16 residues. The V gene's germline CDR1 is SGHNT and CDR2 YYREEE (reference sequence). The CDR3 here is CASSLGTGGLNTEAFF. In DNA form, the CDR3 reads TGTGCCAGCAGCTTGGGAACAGGGGGCTTGAACACTGAAGCTTTCTTT.

The J gene is TRBJ2-1, the V gene TRBV12-3 or TRBV12-4, with D perhaps TRBD1 (5 bases). The germline V and J ends were trimmed by 5 bases and 10 bases, with 12 bases remaining between them. The CDR3 spans 12 residues. CDR3 bases: TGTGCCAGCAGTCCCGAAGGGGTAGAGCAGTTCTTC. It codes for CASSPEGVEQFF.

This chain uses TRBV7-2 with TRBJ1-2; D gene ambiguous. This CDR3 has 14 amino acids. V was shortened by 1 base and J by 1 base, with 7 bases between the two germline ends. CDR1 is SGHTA and CDR2 is FQGNSA in the germline V gene. The CDR3 is CASSLETGNYGYTF. Here the CDR3 DNA reads TGTGCCAGCAGCTTAGAGACGGGTAACTATGGCTACACCTTC.

The CDR3 sequence: CATSNSNQPQHF. The DNA of the CDR3 is TGTGCCACCTCAAATAGCAATCAGCCCCAGCATTTT. The chain is built from TRBV24-1 and TRBJ1-5; D unresolved. CDR3 size: 12 residues. CDR1 and CDR2 from the germline V gene are KGHDR and SFDVKD. Trimming shortened V by 9 bases and J by 0 bases, and 5 bases separated the two germline ends.

V usage is TRBV25-1 and J usage is TRBJ2-7; 9 nucleotides match TRBD2. The germline gives CDR1 MGHDK, CDR2 SYGVNS. Losses at the gene ends were 1 base for V and 1 base for J; bases not matched to a gene: 8. This CDR3 comprises 17 residues. CDR3 bases: TGTGCCAGCAGTGAATCTCACTCTAGCGGGAAATCCTACGAGCAGTACTTC. Amino acids: CASSESHSSGKSYEQYF.

DNA for the CDR3: TGTGCCAGCAGTTACTCGGACTTAGCCAAAAACATTCAGTACTTC. It encodes CASSYSDLAKNIQYF. The chain links TRBV6-6 to TRBJ2-4; possible D gene TRBD2, 5 bases. The CDR3 spans 15 residues. Germline V gives CDR1 MNHNY, CDR2 SVGAGI (reference sequence). Trimming left V 0 bases short and J 0 bases short, with 6 bases between.

V is TRBV28 and J is TRBJ2-7; D is perhaps TRBD1 (5 bases). Per germline, CDR1 MDHEN and CDR2 SYDVKM. The CDR3 has 14 amino acids. V was clipped by 3 bases and J by 2 bases, with 11 bases between them. The CDR3 region is CASSFSRVAYEQYF. The DNA for the CDR3 is TGTGCCAGCAGTTTCAGCAGGGTCGCCTACGAGCAGTACTTC.

V and J are TRBV18 and TRBJ2-1; 9 bases agree with TRBD1. Looked up from germline, CDR1 is KGHSH and CDR2 is LQKENI. The V segment lost 8 bases and the J segment 7 bases; nucleotides outside the gene matches: 12. CDR3 length: 15 amino acids. In DNA form, the CDR3 reads TGTGCCAGCAGAGAAGGGACAGGGTATGATAATGAGCAGTTCTTC. It is translated as CASREGTGYDNEQFF. The full variable domain, in which reference TRBV18 and TRBJ2-1 provide the parts outside the CDR3, is NAGVMQNPRHLVRRRGQEARLRCSPMKGHSHVYWYRQLPEEGLKFMVYLQKENIIDESGMPKERFSAEFPKEGPSILRIQQVVRGDSAAYFCASREGTGYDNEQFFGPGTRLTVL.

The chain carries TRBV10-1 and TRBJ1-5; D ambiguous. The germline CDR1 and CDR2 sequences are WNHNN and SYGVQD (reference sequence). CDR3 length equals 15 residues. V lost 4 bases and J lost 0, with 10 bases in between. The CDR3: CASSAEGNSNQPQHF. The CDR3 DNA reads TGCGCCAGCAGTGCAGAGGGAAATAGCAATCAGCCCCAGCATTTT.

This chain connects TRBV6-5 to TRBJ1-5, with 9 bases that match TRBD1. J was trimmed by 2 bases and V by 5 bases; bases with no gene match: 1. The CDR3 length is 14 residues. The germline V gene encodes CDR1 MNHEY and CDR2 SVGAGI. The CDR3 DNA reads as TGTGCCAGCAGTACAGGGGGCGGCAATCAGCCCCAGCATTTT. This translates into CASSTGGGNQPQHF.

This clone was observed once. The rearrangement uses TRBV6-5 and TRBJ2-7; D is possibly TRBD1 (5 bases). CDR1 is MNHEY, CDR2 SVGAGI, per germline. The V end was cut by 4 bases, the J end by 2 bases, with 9 bases between. This CDR3 spans 13 amino acids. This chain's CDR3 is CASSSRAPYEQYF. CDR3 DNA: TGTGCCAGCAGTTCCAGGGCCCCCTACGAGCAGTACTTC.

The genes are TRBV15 and TRBJ2-7, with D maybe TRBD1 (6 bases). The CDR3 has 14 amino acids. Germline CDR1 reads LNHNV; CDR2 reads YYDKDF (reference sequence). Trimming removed 0 bases at V and 4 bases at J, with 10 bases between. CDR3 amino acids: CATSRETGTYEQYF. DNA for the CDR3: TGTGCCACCAGCAGAGAGACTGGGACATACGAGCAGTACTTC. Full variable domain (remainder filled in from reference TRBV15 and TRBJ2-7): DAMVIQNPRYQVTQFGKPVTLSCSQTLNHNVMYWYQQKSSQAPKLLFHYYDKDFNNEADTPDNFQSRRPNTSFCFLDIRSPGLGDTAMYLCATSRETGTYEQYFGPGTRLTVT.

The chain carries TRBV7-8 and TRBJ2-3; 10 bases are shared with TRBD2. Trimming cost V 5 bases and J 6 bases; bases outside gene matches: 8. Germline V gene lookup returns CDR1 SGHVS and CDR2 FQNEAQ. The CDR3 loop spans 15 amino acids. DNA of the CDR3: TGTGCCAGCAGCCGAGCGGGAGGGTACACGGATACGCAGTATTTT. Translation gives CASSRAGGYTDTQYF.

The J gene is TRBJ1-1, the V gene TRBV28; TRBD1 is a possible D gene (5 bases). The V end was cut by 5 bases, the J end by 6 bases, with 16 bases between. The CDR3 has 14 residues. Germline loops: CDR1 MDHEN, CDR2 SYDVKM. The CDR3 reads CASSPPGGVPEAFF. The CDR3, as DNA: TGTGCCAGCAGTCCTCCGGGGGGGGTCCCTGAAGCTTTCTTT.

CDR3 sequence reads: CATTDYNEQFF. The CDR3 DNA reads as TGTGCCACAACAGACTACAATGAGCAGTTCTTC. The chain joins TRBV19 to TRBJ2-1; D gene ambiguous. This CDR3 spans 11 amino acids. V dropped 10 bases and J dropped 3 bases, with 7 bases sitting between them. The germline V gene has CDR1 LNHDA and CDR2 SQIVND (reference sequence).

This clone has only a few counts. Here the CDR3 reads CASILGGRDYGYTF. Here the CDR3 DNA reads TGTGCCAGCATCCTAGGTGGCAGGGACTATGGCTACACCTTC. V and J are TRBV28 and TRBJ1-2; D is possibly TRBD1 (5 bases). Germline CDR1 and CDR2: MDHEN and SYDVKM. V lost 7 bases and J lost 3, with 15 bases in between. The CDR3 runs to 14 residues.

The rearrangement links TRBV28 to TRBJ1-4; a possible D gene is TRBD1 (5 bases). The CDR3 is 13 amino acids. Germline assignment: CDR1 MDHEN and CDR2 SYDVKM. V lost 6 bases to trimming and J lost 7 bases, with 12 bases between them. This CDR3 reads CASSQYQGEKLFF. The DNA for the CDR3 is TGTGCCAGCAGCCAGTACCAGGGTGAAAAACTGTTTTTT.

The chain recombines TRBV19 with TRBJ2-7; the D gene is possibly TRBD1 (6 bases). V was pared by 3 bases and J by 5 bases, with 11 bases between. Germline CDR1 and CDR2: LNHDA and SQIVND (reference sequence). The CDR3 consists of 13 residues. As DNA, the CDR3 is TGTGCCAGTAGTATTAGGGGGAATGACGAGCAGTACTTC. Translating gives CASSIRGNDEQYF.

J is TRBJ1-1 and V is TRBV7-9; D unclear. The CDR3 extends over 12 amino acids. V was cut by 3 bases and J by 7 bases, with 9 bases left in between. The germline gives CDR1 SEHNR, CDR2 FQNEAQ (reference sequence). The CDR3 bases are TGTGCCAGCAGCTTTCCACAGCTTGAAGCTTTCTTT. Its translation: CASSFPQLEAFF.